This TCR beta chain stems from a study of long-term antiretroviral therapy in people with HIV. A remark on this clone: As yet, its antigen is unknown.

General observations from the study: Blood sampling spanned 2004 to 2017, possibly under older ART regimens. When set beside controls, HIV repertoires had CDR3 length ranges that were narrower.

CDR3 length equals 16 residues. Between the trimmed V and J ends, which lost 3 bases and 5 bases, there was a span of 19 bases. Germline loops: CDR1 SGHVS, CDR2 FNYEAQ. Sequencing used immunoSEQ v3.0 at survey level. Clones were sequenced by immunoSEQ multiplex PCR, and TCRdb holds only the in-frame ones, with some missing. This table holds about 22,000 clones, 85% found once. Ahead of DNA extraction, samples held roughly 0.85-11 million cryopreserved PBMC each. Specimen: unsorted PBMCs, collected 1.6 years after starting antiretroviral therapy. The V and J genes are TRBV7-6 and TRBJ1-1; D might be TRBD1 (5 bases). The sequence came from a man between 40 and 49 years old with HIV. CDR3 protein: CASSLDTWAVPTEAFF. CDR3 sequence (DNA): TGTGCCAGCAGCTTGGACACTTGGGCAGTCCCTACTGAAGCTTTCTTT.